Listed below are T cell receptor beta chains from one sample, sequenced in a study of blood T cell repertoires in COVID-19. Profiled with immunoSEQ multiplex PCR; TCRdb holds only in-frame clones, not every one. Here the sample spans just under 20,000 clones, about 88% being singletons. The sequenced sample was peripheral blood. The receptors come from a human donor with active COVID-19. The donor label of this sample is uncertain. The conserved cysteine and the conserved F or W are not part of the CDR3 here. Fields, in order: CDR3 protein, clone size, CDR3 length, J gene, V gene. Some rows have no size entry. The others give once, few or many, or a class for an expanded clone.

CDR3aa: ASIRQAEQY; abundance: .; len: 9; j_gene: TRBJ2-7; v_gene: TRBV28
CDR3aa: ASSMPQGEQY; abundance: .; len: 10; j_gene: TRBJ2-7; v_gene: TRBV19
CDR3aa: ASSRSPPASSGNTIY; abundance: .; len: 15; j_gene: TRBJ1-3; v_gene: TRBV18
CDR3aa: ASSMAAAPQETQY; abundance: .; len: 13; j_gene: TRBJ2-5; v_gene: TRBV3-1/TRBV3-2
CDR3aa: ASRTPENTEAF; abundance: once; len: 11; j_gene: TRBJ1-1; v_gene: TRBV10-2
CDR3aa: ASSDVSANEKLF; abundance: .; len: 12; j_gene: TRBJ1-4; v_gene: TRBV6-1
CDR3aa: ASSLGLRGTDTQY; abundance: .; len: 13; j_gene: TRBJ2-3; v_gene: TRBV27
CDR3aa: ASSEDEREGGYEQY; abundance: .; len: 14; j_gene: TRBJ2-7; v_gene: TRBV6-1
CDR3aa: ASSQDPVQETQY; abundance: .; len: 12; j_gene: TRBJ2-5; v_gene: TRBV3-1/TRBV3-2
CDR3aa: ASSWSGMTNEKLF; abundance: .; len: 13; j_gene: TRBJ1-4; v_gene: TRBV5-1
CDR3aa: ASSFGDWTDTQY; abundance: .; len: 12; j_gene: TRBJ2-3; v_gene: TRBV7-9
CDR3aa: ASSYSGLAITEQY; abundance: .; len: 13; j_gene: TRBJ2-7; v_gene: TRBV6-5
CDR3aa: ASSYSLTVNQPQH; abundance: .; len: 13; j_gene: TRBJ1-5; v_gene: TRBV6-5
CDR3aa: AISESARGQGYGYT; abundance: .; len: 14; j_gene: TRBJ1-2; v_gene: TRBV10-3
CDR3aa: ASSLTGHDLH; abundance: .; len: 10; j_gene: TRBJ1-6; v_gene: TRBV7-3
CDR3aa: ASSLAVMDSSSYEQY; abundance: .; len: 15; j_gene: TRBJ2-7; v_gene: TRBV7-9
CDR3aa: ASSRDRGASYEQY; abundance: .; len: 13; j_gene: TRBJ2-7; v_gene: TRBV5-6
CDR3aa: ASTLPEGYEQF; abundance: .; len: 11; j_gene: TRBJ2-1; v_gene: TRBV5-6
CDR3aa: ASSPLGVGETQY; abundance: .; len: 12; j_gene: TRBJ2-5; v_gene: TRBV27
CDR3aa: ASSWTSGNPEQY; abundance: .; len: 12; j_gene: TRBJ2-7; v_gene: TRBV7-8
CDR3aa: ASSPLDRSSYEQY; abundance: once; len: 13; j_gene: TRBJ2-7; v_gene: TRBV7-9
CDR3aa: ASSLSVAAQPQH; abundance: .; len: 12; j_gene: TRBJ1-5; v_gene: TRBV7-9
CDR3aa: ASVGRGQETQY; abundance: .; len: 11; j_gene: TRBJ2-5; v_gene: TRBV12-3/TRBV12-4
CDR3aa: ASSYLQANTEAF; abundance: .; len: 12; j_gene: TRBJ1-1; v_gene: TRBV5-1
CDR3aa: ASSPTSGGATDTQY; abundance: .; len: 14; j_gene: TRBJ2-3; v_gene: TRBV4-2
CDR3aa: ASSPRGRETQY; abundance: .; len: 11; j_gene: TRBJ2-5; v_gene: TRBV3-1/TRBV3-2
CDR3aa: ASSQASRDSPYEQY; abundance: few; len: 14; j_gene: TRBJ2-7; v_gene: TRBV4-2
CDR3aa: ASSYVNSYNEQF; abundance: .; len: 12; j_gene: TRBJ2-1; v_gene: TRBV6-6
CDR3aa: SASPQGGYNEQF; abundance: .; len: 12; j_gene: TRBJ2-1; v_gene: TRBV20-1
CDR3aa: ASSYETGGSEKLF; abundance: .; len: 13; j_gene: TRBJ1-4; v_gene: TRBV5-1
CDR3aa: ASSGTSGGLQETQY; abundance: few; len: 14; j_gene: TRBJ2-5; v_gene: TRBV2
CDR3aa: ASSYDGTGGPYEQY; abundance: .; len: 14; j_gene: TRBJ2-7; v_gene: TRBV6-5
CDR3aa: ASTPQGGGLKADTQY; abundance: .; len: 15; j_gene: TRBJ2-3; v_gene: TRBV19
CDR3aa: ASSQLGGQETQY; abundance: .; len: 12; j_gene: TRBJ2-5; v_gene: TRBV14
CDR3aa: ASSQGQGPNQPQH; abundance: .; len: 13; j_gene: TRBJ1-5; v_gene: TRBV3-1/TRBV3-2
CDR3aa: ALSSGGLEETQY; abundance: .; len: 12; j_gene: TRBJ2-5; v_gene: TRBV10-2
CDR3aa: ASSVGLAVSDTQY; abundance: .; len: 13; j_gene: TRBJ2-3; v_gene: TRBV9
CDR3aa: ASSAPGQGARQYSNQPQH; abundance: .; len: 18; j_gene: TRBJ1-5; v_gene: TRBV6-1